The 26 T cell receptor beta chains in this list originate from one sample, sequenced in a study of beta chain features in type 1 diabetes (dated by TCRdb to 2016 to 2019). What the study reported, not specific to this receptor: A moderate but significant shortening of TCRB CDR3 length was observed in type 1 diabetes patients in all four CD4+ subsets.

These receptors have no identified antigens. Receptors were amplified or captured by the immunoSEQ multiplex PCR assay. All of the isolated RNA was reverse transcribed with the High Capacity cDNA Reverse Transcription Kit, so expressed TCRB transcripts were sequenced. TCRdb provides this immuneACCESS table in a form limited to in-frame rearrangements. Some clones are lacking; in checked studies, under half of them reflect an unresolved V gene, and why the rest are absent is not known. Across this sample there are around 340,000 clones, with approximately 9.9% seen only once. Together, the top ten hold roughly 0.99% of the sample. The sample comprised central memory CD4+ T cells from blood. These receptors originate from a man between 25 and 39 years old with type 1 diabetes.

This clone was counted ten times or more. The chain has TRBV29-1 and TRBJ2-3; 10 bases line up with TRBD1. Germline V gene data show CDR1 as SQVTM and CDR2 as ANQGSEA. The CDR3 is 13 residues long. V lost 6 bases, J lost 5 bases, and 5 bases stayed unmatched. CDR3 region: CSVHGTGVDTQYF. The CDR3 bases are TGCAGCGTCCACGGGACAGGGGTAGATACGCAGTATTTT.

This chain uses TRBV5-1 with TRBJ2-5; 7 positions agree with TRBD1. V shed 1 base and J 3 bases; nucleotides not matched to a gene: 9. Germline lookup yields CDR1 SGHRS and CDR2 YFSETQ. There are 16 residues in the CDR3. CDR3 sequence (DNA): TGCGCCAGCAGCTTGACCCGCTCCGGGACAGAAGAGACCCAGTACTTC. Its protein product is CASSLTRSGTEETQYF.

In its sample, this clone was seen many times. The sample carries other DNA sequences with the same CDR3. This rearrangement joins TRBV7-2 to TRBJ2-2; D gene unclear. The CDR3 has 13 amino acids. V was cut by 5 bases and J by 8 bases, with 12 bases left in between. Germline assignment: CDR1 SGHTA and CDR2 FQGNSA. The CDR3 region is CASSAVRSGELFF. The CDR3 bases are TGTGCCAGCAGCGCTGTACGGTCGGGGGAGCTGTTTTTT.

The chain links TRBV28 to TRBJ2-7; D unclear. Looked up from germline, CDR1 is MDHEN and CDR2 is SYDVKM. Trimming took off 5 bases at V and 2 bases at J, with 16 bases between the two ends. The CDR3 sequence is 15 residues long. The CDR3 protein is CASSPPGSSAYEQYF. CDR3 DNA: TGTGCCAGCAGTCCCCCGGGCAGTTCTGCCTACGAGCAGTACTTC.

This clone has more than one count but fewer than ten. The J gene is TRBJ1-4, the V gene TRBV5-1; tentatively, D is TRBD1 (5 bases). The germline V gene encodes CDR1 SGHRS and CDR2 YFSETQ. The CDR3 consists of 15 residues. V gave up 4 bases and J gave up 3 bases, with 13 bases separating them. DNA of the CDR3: TGCGCCAGCAGCCAGCAGGGTGCACCTAATGAAAAACTGTTTTTT. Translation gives CASSQQGAPNEKLFF.

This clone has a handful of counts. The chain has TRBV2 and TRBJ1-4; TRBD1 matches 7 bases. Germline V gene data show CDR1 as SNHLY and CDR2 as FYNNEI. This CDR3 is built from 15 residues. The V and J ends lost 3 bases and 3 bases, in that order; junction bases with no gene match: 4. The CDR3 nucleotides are TGTGCCAGCAGTGAGGTCGGGACAGCTAATGAAAAACTGTTTTTT. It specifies CASSEVGTANEKLFF.

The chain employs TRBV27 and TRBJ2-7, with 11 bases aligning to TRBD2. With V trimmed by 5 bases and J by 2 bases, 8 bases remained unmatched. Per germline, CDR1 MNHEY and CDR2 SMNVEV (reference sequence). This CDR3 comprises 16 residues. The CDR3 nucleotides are TGTGCCAGCAGTCGGTTAGCGGGGGGGAATCCCTACGAGCAGTACTTC. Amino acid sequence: CASSRLAGGNPYEQYF.

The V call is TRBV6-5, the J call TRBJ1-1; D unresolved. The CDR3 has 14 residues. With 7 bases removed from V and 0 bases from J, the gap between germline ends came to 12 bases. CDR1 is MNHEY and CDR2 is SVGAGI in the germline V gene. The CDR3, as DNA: TGTGCCAGCACCCCCCCGGGAATGAACACTGAAGCTTTCTTT. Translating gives CASTPPGMNTEAFF.

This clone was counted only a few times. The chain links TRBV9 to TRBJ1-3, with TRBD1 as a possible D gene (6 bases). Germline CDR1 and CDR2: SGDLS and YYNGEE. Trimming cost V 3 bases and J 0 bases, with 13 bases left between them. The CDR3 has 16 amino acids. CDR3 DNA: TGTGCCAGCAGCGCCACACAGGGTTACTCTGGAAACACCATATATTTT. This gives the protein CASSATQGYSGNTIYF.

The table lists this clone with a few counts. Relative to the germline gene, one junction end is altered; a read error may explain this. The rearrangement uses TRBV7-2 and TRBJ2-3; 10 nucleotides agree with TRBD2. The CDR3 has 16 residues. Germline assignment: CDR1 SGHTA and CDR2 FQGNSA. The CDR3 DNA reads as TGCGCCAGCAGCCCGAGCGGGGGGGCGATCGCAGATACGCAGTATTTT. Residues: CASSPSGGAIADTQYF. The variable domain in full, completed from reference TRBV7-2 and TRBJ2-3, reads GAGVSQSPSNKVTEKGKDVELRCDPISGHTALYWYRQSLGQGLEFLIYFQGNSAPDKSGLPSDRFSAERTGGSVSTLTIQRTQQEDSAVYLCASSPSGGAIADTQYFGPGTRLTVL.

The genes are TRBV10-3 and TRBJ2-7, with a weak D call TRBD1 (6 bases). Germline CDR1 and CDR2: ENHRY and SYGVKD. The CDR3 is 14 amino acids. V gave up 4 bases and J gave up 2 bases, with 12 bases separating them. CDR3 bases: TGTGCCATCAGTGGACAGGACCATACCTACGAGCAGTACTTC. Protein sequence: CAISGQDHTYEQYF.

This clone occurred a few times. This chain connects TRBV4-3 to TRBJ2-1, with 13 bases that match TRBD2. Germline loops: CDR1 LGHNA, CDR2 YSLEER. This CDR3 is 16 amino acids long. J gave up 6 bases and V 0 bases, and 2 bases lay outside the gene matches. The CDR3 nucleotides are TGCGCCAGCAGCCAAGATTGGACTAGCGGGGGCAATGAGCAGTTCTTC. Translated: CASSQDWTSGGNEQFF.

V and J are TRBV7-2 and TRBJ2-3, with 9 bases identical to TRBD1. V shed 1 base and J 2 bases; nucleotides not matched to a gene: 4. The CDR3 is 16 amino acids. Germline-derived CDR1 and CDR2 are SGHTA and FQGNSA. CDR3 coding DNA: TGTGCCAGCAGCTTAGGGGGGACAGGGCTCACAGATACGCAGTATTTT. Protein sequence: CASSLGGTGLTDTQYF.

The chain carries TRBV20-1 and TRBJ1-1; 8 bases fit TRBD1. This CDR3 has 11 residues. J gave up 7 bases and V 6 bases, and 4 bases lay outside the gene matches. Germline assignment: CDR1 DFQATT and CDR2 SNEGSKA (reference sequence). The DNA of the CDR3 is TGCAGTGCCTACACAGGGGGTGAAGCTTTCTTT. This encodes CSAYTGGEAFF.

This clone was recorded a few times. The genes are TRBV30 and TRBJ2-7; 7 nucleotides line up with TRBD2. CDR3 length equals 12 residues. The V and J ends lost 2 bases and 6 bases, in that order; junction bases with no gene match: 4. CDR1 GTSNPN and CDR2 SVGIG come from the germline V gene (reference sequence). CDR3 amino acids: CAWSIGEGEQYF. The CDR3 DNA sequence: TGTGCCTGGAGTATAGGGGAGGGCGAGCAGTACTTC. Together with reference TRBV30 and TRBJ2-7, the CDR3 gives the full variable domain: SQTIHQWPATLVQPVGSPLSLECTVEGTSNPNLYWYRQAAGRGLQLLFYSVGIGQISSEVPQNLSASRPQDRQFILSSKKLLLSDSGFYLCAWSIGEGEQYFGPGTRLTVT.

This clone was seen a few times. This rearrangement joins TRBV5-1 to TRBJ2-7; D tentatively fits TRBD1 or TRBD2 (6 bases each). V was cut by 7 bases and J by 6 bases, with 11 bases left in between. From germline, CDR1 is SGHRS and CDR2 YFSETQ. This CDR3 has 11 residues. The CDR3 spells CASREGGEQYF. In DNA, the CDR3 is TGCGCCAGCCGCGAGGGGGGCGAGCAGTACTTC.

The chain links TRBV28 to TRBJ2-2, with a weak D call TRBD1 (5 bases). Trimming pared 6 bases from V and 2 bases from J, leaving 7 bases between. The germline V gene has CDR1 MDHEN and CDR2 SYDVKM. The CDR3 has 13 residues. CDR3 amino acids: CASSRDNTGELFF. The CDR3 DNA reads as TGTGCCAGCAGCAGGGATAACACCGGGGAGCTGTTTTTT.

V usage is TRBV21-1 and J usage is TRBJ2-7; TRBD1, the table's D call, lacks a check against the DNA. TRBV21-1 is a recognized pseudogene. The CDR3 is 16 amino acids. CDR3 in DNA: TGTGCCAGCAGCACCCGAGGAACAGGGTTCTCCTACGAGCAGTACTTC. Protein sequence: CASSTRGTGFSYEQYF.

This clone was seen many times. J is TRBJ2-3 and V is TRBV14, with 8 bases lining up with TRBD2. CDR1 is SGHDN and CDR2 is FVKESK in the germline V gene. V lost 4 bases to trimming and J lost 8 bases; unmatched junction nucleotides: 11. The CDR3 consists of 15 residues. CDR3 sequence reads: CASSRTGTRRATQYF. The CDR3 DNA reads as TGTGCCAGCAGCCGAACCGGGACTAGGCGAGCTACGCAGTATTTT.

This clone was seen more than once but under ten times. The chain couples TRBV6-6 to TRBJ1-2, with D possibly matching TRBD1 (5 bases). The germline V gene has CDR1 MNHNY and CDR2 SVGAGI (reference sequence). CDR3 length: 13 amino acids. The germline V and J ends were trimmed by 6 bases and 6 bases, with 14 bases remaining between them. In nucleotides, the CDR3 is TGTGCCAGCAGGAGTCAGGGACTGGATGGCTACACCTTC. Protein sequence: CASRSQGLDGYTF.

CDR3 loop: CASSLTANTGELFF. CDR3 sequence (DNA): TGCGCCAGCAGCTTGACAGCGAACACCGGGGAGCTGTTTTTT. The chain recombines TRBV5-1 with TRBJ2-2; D call uncertain. CDR3 length equals 14 residues. CDR1 and CDR2 (germline): SGHRS, YFSETQ. Between the trimmed V and J ends, which lost 1 base and 0 bases, there was a span of 4 bases.

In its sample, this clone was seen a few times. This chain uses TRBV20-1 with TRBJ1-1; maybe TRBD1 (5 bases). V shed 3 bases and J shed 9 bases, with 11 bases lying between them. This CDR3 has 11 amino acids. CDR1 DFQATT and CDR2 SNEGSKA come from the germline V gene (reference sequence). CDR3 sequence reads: CSASQEGQAFF. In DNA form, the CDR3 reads TGCAGTGCTAGCCAAGAGGGACAAGCTTTCTTT.

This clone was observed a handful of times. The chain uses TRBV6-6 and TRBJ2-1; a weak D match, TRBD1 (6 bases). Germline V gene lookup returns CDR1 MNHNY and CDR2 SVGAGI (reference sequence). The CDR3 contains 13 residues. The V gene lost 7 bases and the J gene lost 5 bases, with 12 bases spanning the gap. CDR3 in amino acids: CASTGGENNEQFF. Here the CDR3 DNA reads TGTGCCAGCACTGGGGGCGAGAACAATGAGCAGTTCTTC.

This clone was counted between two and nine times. CDR3 residues: CASSSGANSGANVLTF. The CDR3 DNA sequence: TGCGCCAGCAGCTCGGGGGCTAATTCTGGGGCCAACGTCCTGACTTTC. The chain carries TRBV5-1 and TRBJ2-6; D is perhaps TRBD1 or TRBD2 (6 bases each). The CDR3 loop spans 16 amino acids. Trimming left V 3 bases short and J 1 base short, with 11 bases between. Germline loops: CDR1 SGHRS, CDR2 YFSETQ.

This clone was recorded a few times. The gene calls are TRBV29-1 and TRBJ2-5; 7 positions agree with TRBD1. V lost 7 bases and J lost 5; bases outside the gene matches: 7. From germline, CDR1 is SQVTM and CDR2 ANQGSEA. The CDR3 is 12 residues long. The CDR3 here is CSEETGEETQYF. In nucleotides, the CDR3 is TGCAGCGAGGAAACAGGGGAGGAGACCCAGTACTTC.

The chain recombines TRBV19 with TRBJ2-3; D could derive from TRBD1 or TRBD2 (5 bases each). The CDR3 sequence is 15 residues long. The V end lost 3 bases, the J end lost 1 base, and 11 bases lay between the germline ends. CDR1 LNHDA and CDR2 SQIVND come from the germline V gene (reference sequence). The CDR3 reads CASSIGGPRTDTQYF. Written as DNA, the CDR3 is TGTGCCAGTAGTATTGGGGGACCCCGCACAGATACGCAGTATTTT.